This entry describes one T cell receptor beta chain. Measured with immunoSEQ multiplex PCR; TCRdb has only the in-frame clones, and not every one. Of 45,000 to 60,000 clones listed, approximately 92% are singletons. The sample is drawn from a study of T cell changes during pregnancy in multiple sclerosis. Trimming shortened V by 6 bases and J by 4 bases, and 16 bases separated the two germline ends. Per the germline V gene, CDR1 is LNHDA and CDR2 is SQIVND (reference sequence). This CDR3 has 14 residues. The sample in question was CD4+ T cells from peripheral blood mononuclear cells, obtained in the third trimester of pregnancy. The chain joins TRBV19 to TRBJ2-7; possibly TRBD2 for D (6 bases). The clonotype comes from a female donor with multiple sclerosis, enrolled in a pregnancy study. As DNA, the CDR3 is TGTGCCAGTAGCCGGACGGGGGATATATACGAGCAGTACTTC. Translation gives CASSRTGDIYEQYF.